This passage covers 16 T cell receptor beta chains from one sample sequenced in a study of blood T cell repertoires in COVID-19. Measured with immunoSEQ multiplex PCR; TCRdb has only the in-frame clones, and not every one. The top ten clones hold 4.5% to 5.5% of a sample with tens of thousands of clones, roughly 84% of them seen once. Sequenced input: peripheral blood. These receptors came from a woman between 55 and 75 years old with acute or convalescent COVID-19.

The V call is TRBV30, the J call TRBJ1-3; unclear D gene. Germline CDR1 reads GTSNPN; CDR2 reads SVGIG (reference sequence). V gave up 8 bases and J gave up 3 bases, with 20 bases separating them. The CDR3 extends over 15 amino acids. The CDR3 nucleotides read TGTGCCGCCCGAGGTCGGGTCCTAGGTGGAAACACCATATATTTT. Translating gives CAARGRVLGGNTIYF.

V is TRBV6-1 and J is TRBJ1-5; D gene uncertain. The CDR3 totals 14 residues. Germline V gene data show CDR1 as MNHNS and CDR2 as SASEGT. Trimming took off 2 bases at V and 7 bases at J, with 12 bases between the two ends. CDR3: CASSENLAVQPQHF. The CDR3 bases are TGTGCCAGCAGTGAAAATCTGGCCGTCCAGCCCCAGCATTTT.

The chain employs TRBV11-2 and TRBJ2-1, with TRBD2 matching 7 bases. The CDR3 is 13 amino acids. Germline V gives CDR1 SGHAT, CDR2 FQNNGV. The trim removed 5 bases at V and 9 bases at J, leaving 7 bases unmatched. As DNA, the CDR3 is TGTGCCAGCAGCCAATGGGGGGGTCCTGAGCAGTTCTTC. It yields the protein CASSQWGGPEQFF.

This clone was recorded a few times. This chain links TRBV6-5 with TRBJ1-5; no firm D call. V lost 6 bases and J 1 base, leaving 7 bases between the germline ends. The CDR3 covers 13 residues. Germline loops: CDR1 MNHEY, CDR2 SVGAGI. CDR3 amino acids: CASREGSNQPQHF. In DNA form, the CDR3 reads TGTGCCAGCAGAGAGGGCAGCAATCAGCCCCAGCATTTT.

This CDR3 reads CASSGGGRNYGYTF. The CDR3 region has the DNA TGTGCCAGCAGTGGGGGGGGACGGAACTATGGCTACACCTTC. The chain links TRBV27 to TRBJ1-2, with D possibly matching TRBD1 (5 bases). Germline loops: CDR1 MNHEY, CDR2 SMNVEV (reference sequence). The CDR3 spans 14 residues. V lost 5 bases, J lost 2 bases, and 12 bases lay in between.

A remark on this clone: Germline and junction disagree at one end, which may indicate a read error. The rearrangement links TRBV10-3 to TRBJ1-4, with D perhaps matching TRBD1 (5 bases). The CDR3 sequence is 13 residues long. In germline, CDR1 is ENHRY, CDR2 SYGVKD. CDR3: CAISPGTNEKLFF. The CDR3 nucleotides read TGTGCCATCAGCCCCGGGACTAACGAAAAACTGTTTTTT.

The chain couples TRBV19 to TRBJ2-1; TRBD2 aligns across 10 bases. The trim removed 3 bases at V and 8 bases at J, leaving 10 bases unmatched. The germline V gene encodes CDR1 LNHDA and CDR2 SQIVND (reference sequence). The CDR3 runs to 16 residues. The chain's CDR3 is CASSIRGSGGAHEQFF. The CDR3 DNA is TGTGCCAGTAGTATCCGGGGGAGCGGGGGGGCCCATGAGCAGTTCTTC. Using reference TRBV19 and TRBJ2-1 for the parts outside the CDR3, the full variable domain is DGGITQSPKYLFRKEGQNVTLSCEQNLNHDAMYWYRQDPGQGLRLIYYSQIVNDFQKGDIAEGYSVSREKKESFPLTVTSAQKNPTAFYLCASSIRGSGGAHEQFFGPGTRLTVL.

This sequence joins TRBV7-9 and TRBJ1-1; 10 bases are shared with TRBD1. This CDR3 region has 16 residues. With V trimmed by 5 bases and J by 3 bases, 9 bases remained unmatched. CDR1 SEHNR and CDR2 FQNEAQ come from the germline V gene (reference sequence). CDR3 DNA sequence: TGTGCCAGCAGCCCTGGACAGGGGGGCTTGGACACTGAAGCTTTCTTT. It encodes CASSPGQGGLDTEAFF.

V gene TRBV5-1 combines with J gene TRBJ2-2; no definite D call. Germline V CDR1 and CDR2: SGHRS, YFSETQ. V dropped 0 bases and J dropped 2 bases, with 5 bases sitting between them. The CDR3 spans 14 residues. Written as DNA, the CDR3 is TGCGCCAGCAGCTTGGGGCTCAACACCGGGGAGCTGTTTTTT. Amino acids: CASSLGLNTGELFF.

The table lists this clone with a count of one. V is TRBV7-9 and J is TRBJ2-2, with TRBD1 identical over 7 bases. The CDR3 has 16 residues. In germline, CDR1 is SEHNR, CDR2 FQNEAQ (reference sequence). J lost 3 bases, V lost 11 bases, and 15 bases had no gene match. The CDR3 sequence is CAGQLQGFRDTGELFF. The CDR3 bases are TGTGCCGGACAACTACAGGGGTTTAGGGACACCGGGGAGCTGTTTTTT.

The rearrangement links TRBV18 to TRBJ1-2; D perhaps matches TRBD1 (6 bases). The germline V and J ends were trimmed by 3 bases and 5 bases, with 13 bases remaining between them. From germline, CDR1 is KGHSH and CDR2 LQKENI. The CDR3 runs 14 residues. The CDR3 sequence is CASSPRGGEYGYTF. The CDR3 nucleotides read TGTGCCAGCTCACCGAGGGGGGGTGAATATGGCTACACCTTC.

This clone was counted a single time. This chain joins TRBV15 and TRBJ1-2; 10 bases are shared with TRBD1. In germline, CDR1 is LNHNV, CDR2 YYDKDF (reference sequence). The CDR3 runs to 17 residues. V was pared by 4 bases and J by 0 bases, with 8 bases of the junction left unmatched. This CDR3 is CATSIPDRGLANYGYTF. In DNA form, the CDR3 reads TGTGCCACCAGCATCCCCGACAGGGGGCTTGCTAACTATGGCTACACCTTC.

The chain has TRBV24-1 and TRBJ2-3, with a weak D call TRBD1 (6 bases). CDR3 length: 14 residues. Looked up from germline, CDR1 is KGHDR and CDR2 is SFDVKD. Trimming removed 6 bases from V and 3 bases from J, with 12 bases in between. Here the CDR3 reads CATSRQGSTDTQYF. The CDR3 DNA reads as TGTGCCACCAGTCGCCAGGGGTCAACAGATACGCAGTATTTT.

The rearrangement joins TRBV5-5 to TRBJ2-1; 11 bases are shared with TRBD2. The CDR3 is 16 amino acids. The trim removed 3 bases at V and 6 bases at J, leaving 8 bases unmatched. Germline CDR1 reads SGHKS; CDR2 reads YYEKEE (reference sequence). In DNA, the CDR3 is TGTGCCAGCAGCTGGAATTTAGCGGGGGGGCGCAATGAGCAGTTCTTC. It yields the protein CASSWNLAGGRNEQFF.

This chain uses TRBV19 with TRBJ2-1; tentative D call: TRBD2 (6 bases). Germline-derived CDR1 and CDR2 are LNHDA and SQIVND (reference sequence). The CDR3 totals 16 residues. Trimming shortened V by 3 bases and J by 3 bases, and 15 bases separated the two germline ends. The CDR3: CASSMTLRESYNEQFF. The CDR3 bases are TGTGCCAGTAGTATGACCCTCCGGGAGAGCTACAATGAGCAGTTCTTC.

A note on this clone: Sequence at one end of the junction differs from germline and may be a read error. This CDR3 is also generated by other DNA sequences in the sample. DNA for the CDR3: TGTGCCAGCAGTCTGCGGGGGCCCTCCGGCGGGGAGCTGTTCTTT. As protein: CASSLRGPSGGELFF. The chain recombines TRBV27 with TRBJ2-2; D is possibly TRBD2 (7 bases). Germline V gene sequence: CDR1 MNHEY, CDR2 SMNVEV (reference sequence). The CDR3 extends over 15 amino acids.